A selection of T cell receptor beta chains follows, all from one sample in a study of T cell responses to AZD1222 COVID-19 vaccine. Measured with immunoSEQ multiplex PCR; TCRdb has only the in-frame clones, and not every one. The sample lists 92,000 or so clones; 80% to 90% were seen once. The sample was peripheral blood, taken on day 0 of AZD1222 vaccination. All receptors derive from an adult in good health. Both conserved end residues are part of each CDR3. Fields, in order: V gene, D gene, J gene, clone size, CDR3 DNA, CDR3 protein. The D gene is left open where the match is weak. For some rows the clone size is stated as once, few or many, or as a class when expanded; others skip it.

TRBV19	.	TRBJ2-7	.	TGTGCCAGTAGACGGACGGATTCCTACGAGCAGTACTTC	CASRRTDSYEQYF
TRBV5-1	.	TRBJ2-7	.	TGCGCCAGCAGCTTGGAAGCGCCCTACGAGCAGTACTTC	CASSLEAPYEQYF
TRBV18	TRBD1	TRBJ1-2	.	TGTGCCAGCTCACAAGACAGGGGAGCTAACTATGGCTACACCTTC	CASSQDRGANYGYTF
TRBV18	TRBD1	TRBJ2-3	.	TGTGCCAGCTCACCTTGGACAGGGGGCCCAGATACGCAGTATTTT	CASSPWTGGPDTQYF
TRBV6-5	.	TRBJ1-6	.	TGTGCCACCCTAAGGGGTCATAATTCACCCCTCCACTTT	CATLRGHNSPLHF
TRBV25-1	.	TRBJ2-1	.	TGTGCCAGCAGTGAATATTACCAGTCGGGTGAGCAGTTCTTC	CASSEYYQSGEQFF
TRBV6-4	.	TRBJ1-5	.	TGTGCCAGCAGTGACTCATTCCGGGACGTAAATCAGCCCCAGCATTTT	CASSDSFRDVNQPQHF
TRBV7-8	.	TRBJ1-4	.	TGTGCCAGCAGCTTACTGGACAGTACTAATGAAAAACTGTTTTTT	CASSLLDSTNEKLFF
TRBV10-3	.	TRBJ2-1	.	TGTGCCATCAGTGATCATGGCAATGAGCAGTTCTTC	CAISDHGNEQFF
TRBV7-2	.	TRBJ1-2	once	TGTGCCAGCAGCTTAGCGGGGGTTCAGGGCTACACCTTC	CASSLAGVQGYTF
TRBV18	.	TRBJ1-1	.	TGTGCCAGCTCGGGAGACAAAGGGGCCGAAGCTTTCTTT	CASSGDKGAEAFF
TRBV5-1	.	TRBJ1-2	.	TGCGCCAGCAGCTTATCAGGGAACTCGTATGGCTACACCTTC	CASSLSGNSYGYTF
TRBV2	.	TRBJ1-2	.	TGTGCCAGCTTGCAGGGCACGAGGGGCTACACCTTC	CASLQGTRGYTF
TRBV3-1/TRBV3-2	.	TRBJ1-6	.	TGTGCCAGCAGCCAAGGTAGTGGTGATAATTCACCCCTCCACTTT	CASSQGSGDNSPLHF
TRBV29-1	.	TRBJ1-5	once	TGCAGCGCCCTGGAGGCAGGGACCCAGCCCCAGCATTTT	CSALEAGTQPQHF
TRBV3-1/TRBV3-2	.	TRBJ2-5	.	TGTGCCAGCGGACAGCCGCCCCTAGAGACCCAGTACTTC	CASGQPPLETQYF
TRBV10-3	TRBD1	TRBJ1-5	.	TGTGCCATTAAAAGTGACAGGGGGCTCCGACAGCCCCAGCATTTT	CAIKSDRGLRQPQHF
TRBV20-1	.	TRBJ2-7	once	TGCAGTGCTAGTTCGGGGTCCTACGAGCAGTACTTC	CSASSGSYEQYF
TRBV7-8	TRBD2	TRBJ2-1	.	TGTGCCAGCAGCTCACCCATAGCGGGCGGCCTTTACAATGAGCAGTTCTTC	CASSSPIAGGLYNEQFF
TRBV27	.	TRBJ2-7	once	TGTGCCAGCCCCCGACGGGCGGGGCAGTTCTACGAGCAGTACTTC	CASPRRAGQFYEQYF
TRBV5-4	.	TRBJ2-7	.	TGTGCCAGCAGCGGCAAGGGCTCCTACGAGCAGTACTTC	CASSGKGSYEQYF
TRBV3-1/TRBV3-2	.	TRBJ1-3	once	TGTGCCAGCAGCCAAGGCGTCGGCGAAACGAGGAGATATTTT	CASSQGVGETRRYF
TRBV9	TRBD1	TRBJ2-7	.	TGTGCCAGCAGCGTAGGGACAGGGGGTTTCTACGAGCAGTACTTC	CASSVGTGGFYEQYF
TRBV5-4	.	TRBJ1-2	.	TGTGCCAGCAGCTTGTTTGGGCAGGGTTTCTACAGGTCTAACTATGGCTACACCTTC	CASSLFGQGFYRSNYGYTF
TRBV2	.	TRBJ2-7	.	TGTGCCAGCAGTGAAAGGGGAGACCCGCGTTTAGGTGAGCAGTACTTC	CASSERGDPRLGEQYF
TRBV9	.	TRBJ1-6	once	TGTGCCAGCAGCGAAGGCTCCTATAATTCACCCCTCCACTTT	CASSEGSYNSPLHF
TRBV19	TRBD1	TRBJ2-5	.	TGTGCCAGTAGCCGACAGGGGTACCAAGAGACCCAGTACTTC	CASSRQGYQETQYF